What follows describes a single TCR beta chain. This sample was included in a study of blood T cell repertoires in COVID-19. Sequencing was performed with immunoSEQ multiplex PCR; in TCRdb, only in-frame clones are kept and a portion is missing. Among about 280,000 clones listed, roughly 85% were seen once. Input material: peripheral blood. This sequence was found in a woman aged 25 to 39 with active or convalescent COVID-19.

The chain's CDR3 is CASSLWGGAEQYF. CDR3 in DNA: TGTGCCAGCAGCTTGTGGGGGGGGGCCGAGCAGTACTTC. This chain connects TRBV5-4 to TRBJ2-7, with D perhaps matching TRBD2 (7 bases). CDR1 SGHNT and CDR2 YYREEE come from the germline V gene (reference sequence). Trimming took off 1 base at V and 6 bases at J, with 11 bases between the two ends. This CDR3 is 13 amino acids long.